This T cell receptor beta chain was recorded in a study of cytomegalovirus exposure and HLA in healthy donors. Turning to the study itself: Roughly 180 million T cells yielded 120 million or so unique TCR beta sequences, as an earlier analysis found.

Comments on this clone: What it binds is not known.

The PCR used 60 Vbeta and 13 Jbeta primers. Repertoires were generated with immunoSEQ multiplex PCR, while TCRdb's copy carries only in-frame clones and drops some. The repertoire holds under 75,000 clones, with about nine tenths as singletons. Study conclusions and caveats: Later analysis demonstrated an association between a missense DCLRE1C variant and TCR beta V- and J-gene trimming. Productive rates of about 87% or about 30% were seen for most TCR beta V segments in an earlier analysis. When a later analysis was performed, an Asian-associated ancestry cluster reportedly had fewer N-insertions than the approximately 700-donor mean.

What was sequenced was PBMCs. The TCR originated in a woman between 25 and 40 years old in good health and CMV-seronegative.

In nucleotides, the CDR3 is TGTGCCAGCAGTTTAACGGCAGGGGGGAACTATGGCTACACCTTC. Protein sequence: CASSLTAGGNYGYTF. The V gene is TRBV27, the J gene TRBJ1-2; 7 bases are a match to TRBD1. The CDR3 consists of 15 residues. V was clipped by 2 bases and J by 2 bases; unmatched bases: 5. The germline V gene encodes CDR1 MNHEY and CDR2 SMNVEV (reference sequence).